These T cell receptor beta chains were read from a single sample in a study of cytomegalovirus exposure and HLA in healthy donors. The data were produced by immunoSEQ multiplex PCR, yet TCRdb's version contains in-frame clones alone and is incomplete. The sample lists around 120,000 clones; more than 60% were seen once. Sequences were obtained from PBMCs. The receptor source for this set is a woman in her 40s in good health and CMV-seropositive. Both conserved end residues are part of each CDR3. A D gene is named only where the DNA matches it firmly. Clone sizes are given selectively: once, few, many, or a class where the clone is expanded.

CDR3 protein: CASSQVKHGSEAFF; CDR3 DNA: TGCGCCAGCAGCCAAGTAAAACACGGGTCTGAAGCTTTCTTT; D gene: NA; clone size: NA; V gene: TRBV4-3; J gene: TRBJ1-1
CDR3 protein: CAWSYSGNEQYF; CDR3 DNA: TGCGCCTGGAGTTACAGCGGGAACGAGCAGTACTTC; D gene: TRBD2; clone size: NA; V gene: TRBV30; J gene: TRBJ2-7
CDR3 protein: CASRDRVNTGELFF; CDR3 DNA: TGTGCCAGCAGAGACAGGGTAAACACCGGGGAGCTGTTTTTT; D gene: TRBD1; clone size: NA; V gene: TRBV2; J gene: TRBJ2-2
CDR3 protein: CASSLWRGEQYF; CDR3 DNA: TGTGCCAGCAGCTTGTGGAGGGGCGAGCAGTACTTC; D gene: NA; clone size: NA; V gene: TRBV5-4; J gene: TRBJ2-7
CDR3 protein: CASTGIISGRASHEQFF; CDR3 DNA: TGTGCCAGCACAGGAATAATTAGCGGGAGGGCCAGTCATGAGCAGTTCTTC; D gene: TRBD2; clone size: NA; V gene: TRBV2; J gene: TRBJ2-1
CDR3 protein: CASRSGLPQETQYF; CDR3 DNA: TGCGCCAGCAGATCCGGACTCCCCCAAGAGACCCAGTACTTC; D gene: NA; clone size: once; V gene: TRBV5-1; J gene: TRBJ2-5
CDR3 protein: CAIRQVSGANVLTF; CDR3 DNA: TGTGCCATCAGACAGGTCTCTGGGGCCAACGTCCTGACTTTC; D gene: NA; clone size: NA; V gene: TRBV6-1; J gene: TRBJ2-6
CDR3 protein: CASSSRTGNYGYTF; CDR3 DNA: TGTGCCAGCAGCTCCCGGACAGGGAACTATGGCTACACCTTC; D gene: TRBD1; clone size: NA; V gene: TRBV9; J gene: TRBJ1-2
CDR3 protein: CASSKTSGGTKNIQYF; CDR3 DNA: TGTGCCAGCAGCAAAACTAGCGGGGGCACCAAAAACATTCAGTACTTC; D gene: TRBD2; clone size: once; V gene: TRBV9; J gene: TRBJ2-4
CDR3 protein: CSVEAGGGYNEQFF; CDR3 DNA: TGCAGCGTTGAAGCAGGCGGGGGTTACAATGAGCAGTTCTTC; D gene: TRBD2; clone size: few; V gene: TRBV29-1; J gene: TRBJ2-1
CDR3 protein: CASSQTGTSESEQYF; CDR3 DNA: TGTGCCAGCAGCCAAACCGGGACTAGCGAGAGCGAGCAGTACTTC; D gene: TRBD2; clone size: NA; V gene: TRBV4-2; J gene: TRBJ2-7
CDR3 protein: CASRWTGLMNTEAFF; CDR3 DNA: TGTGCCAGCAGGTGGACAGGGTTGATGAACACTGAAGCTTTCTTT; D gene: TRBD1; clone size: NA; V gene: TRBV2; J gene: TRBJ1-1
CDR3 protein: CAISVQGADYGYTF; CDR3 DNA: TGTGCCATCAGTGTACAAGGGGCGGACTATGGCTACACCTTC; D gene: NA; clone size: NA; V gene: TRBV10-3; J gene: TRBJ1-2
CDR3 protein: CASSISGSRDRETQYF; CDR3 DNA: TGTGCCAGCAGCATCAGCGGGAGCAGAGATCGAGAGACCCAGTACTTC; D gene: TRBD2; clone size: NA; V gene: TRBV9; J gene: TRBJ2-5
CDR3 protein: CSVAQEGGETQYF; CDR3 DNA: TGCAGCGTTGCCCAGGAGGGCGGTGAGACCCAGTACTTC; D gene: NA; clone size: NA; V gene: TRBV29-1; J gene: TRBJ2-5
CDR3 protein: CASSEGDRDNEKLFF; CDR3 DNA: TGTGCCAGCAGTGAAGGGGACAGGGACAATGAAAAACTGTTTTTT; D gene: TRBD1; clone size: NA; V gene: TRBV6-1; J gene: TRBJ1-4
CDR3 protein: CAWSAVGRGGYTF; CDR3 DNA: TGTGCCTGGAGTGCTGTGGGGCGTGGTGGCTACACCTTC; D gene: NA; clone size: NA; V gene: TRBV30; J gene: TRBJ1-2
CDR3 protein: CASSLLRGTENSPLHF; CDR3 DNA: TGTGCCAGCAGTCTACTAAGAGGGACAGAGAATTCACCCCTCCACTTT; D gene: TRBD1; clone size: NA; V gene: TRBV25-1; J gene: TRBJ1-6
CDR3 protein: CASSLTSGPREQFF; CDR3 DNA: TGCGCCAGCAGCTTGACTAGCGGGCCGCGGGAGCAGTTCTTC; D gene: TRBD2; clone size: NA; V gene: TRBV10-2; J gene: TRBJ2-1
CDR3 protein: CASSQDATGLSYEQYF; CDR3 DNA: TGCGCCAGCAGCCAAGATGCGACAGGGCTGAGCTACGAGCAGTACTTC; D gene: TRBD1; clone size: once; V gene: TRBV4-3; J gene: TRBJ2-7
CDR3 protein: CASSILQGNQPQHF; CDR3 DNA: TGTGCCAGCAGTATATTGCAGGGCAATCAGCCCCAGCATTTT; D gene: NA; clone size: NA; V gene: TRBV2; J gene: TRBJ1-5
CDR3 protein: CSVTDRGNEQFF; CDR3 DNA: TGCAGCGTGACTGACCGGGGGAATGAGCAGTTCTTC; D gene: NA; clone size: once; V gene: TRBV29-1; J gene: TRBJ2-1
CDR3 protein: CASSKSAPGVNEQFF; CDR3 DNA: TGCGCCAGCAGCAAAAGTGCGCCGGGGGTCAATGAGCAGTTCTTC; D gene: NA; clone size: once; V gene: TRBV10-2; J gene: TRBJ2-1
CDR3 protein: CASSPTGDTEAFF; CDR3 DNA: TGTGCCAGCAGCCCAACAGGGGACACTGAAGCTTTCTTT; D gene: TRBD1; clone size: NA; V gene: TRBV7-9; J gene: TRBJ1-1
CDR3 protein: CASSGRQGGGYTF; CDR3 DNA: TGTGCCAGCAGCGGCAGACAGGGGGGTGGCTACACCTTC; D gene: TRBD1; clone size: NA; V gene: TRBV9; J gene: TRBJ1-2
CDR3 protein: CASKNAGAFGNQPQHF; CDR3 DNA: TGTGCCAGCAAAAATGCGGGGGCTTTTGGCAATCAGCCCCAGCATTTT; D gene: NA; clone size: NA; V gene: TRBV28; J gene: TRBJ1-5
CDR3 protein: CASTSLGQGMAFF; CDR3 DNA: TGTGCCAGTACCTCACTCGGACAGGGGATGGCTTTCTTT; D gene: TRBD1; clone size: NA; V gene: TRBV19; J gene: TRBJ1-1
CDR3 protein: CASSGPGGPNYGYTF; CDR3 DNA: TGTGCCAGCAGCGGGCCAGGGGGTCCTAACTATGGCTACACCTTC; D gene: NA; clone size: NA; V gene: TRBV21-1; J gene: TRBJ1-2
CDR3 protein: CASSIRQGDQPQHF; CDR3 DNA: TGTGCCAGCAGCATTAGACAGGGCGATCAGCCCCAGCATTTT; D gene: TRBD1; clone size: NA; V gene: TRBV7-2; J gene: TRBJ1-5
CDR3 protein: CASSQDWSGGTYSYEQYF; CDR3 DNA: TGCGCCAGCAGCCAAGATTGGAGCGGCGGCACCTATTCCTACGAGCAGTACTTC; D gene: NA; clone size: NA; V gene: TRBV4-3; J gene: TRBJ2-7
CDR3 protein: CASSVRGGGTDTQYF; CDR3 DNA: TGTGCCAGCAGCGTTCGAGGGGGCGGTACAGATACGCAGTATTTT; D gene: TRBD1; clone size: NA; V gene: TRBV9; J gene: TRBJ2-3
CDR3 protein: CASSIDRGLFYGYTF; CDR3 DNA: TGTGCCAGCAGTATCGACAGGGGGCTCTTCTATGGCTACACCTTC; D gene: TRBD1; clone size: NA; V gene: TRBV2; J gene: TRBJ1-2
CDR3 protein: CASSLTGNNSPLHF; CDR3 DNA: TGTGCCAGCAGCTTGACAGGGAATAATTCACCCCTCCACTTT; D gene: TRBD1; clone size: once; V gene: TRBV7-3; J gene: TRBJ1-6
CDR3 protein: CASSQSRYGGNTEAFF; CDR3 DNA: TGCGCCAGCAGCCAATCACGGTACGGTGGGAACACTGAAGCTTTCTTT; D gene: NA; clone size: NA; V gene: TRBV4-3; J gene: TRBJ1-1
CDR3 protein: CARKRHQIYNEQFF; CDR3 DNA: TGTGCCAGAAAGAGACACCAAATCTACAATGAGCAGTTCTTC; D gene: NA; clone size: NA; V gene: TRBV7-5; J gene: TRBJ2-1
CDR3 protein: CASSSPGSQGGYTF; CDR3 DNA: TGTGCCAGCAGCTCCCCCGGGAGCCAAGGTGGCTACACCTTC; D gene: NA; clone size: NA; V gene: TRBV5-4; J gene: TRBJ1-2
CDR3 protein: CASSMSTETNEKLFF; CDR3 DNA: TGTGCCAGTAGTATGTCGACAGAAACCAATGAAAAACTGTTTTTT; D gene: NA; clone size: NA; V gene: TRBV19; J gene: TRBJ1-4
CDR3 protein: CASSAGTGLGEQYF; CDR3 DNA: TGTGCCAGCAGCGCAGGCACAGGGTTGGGCGAGCAGTACTTC; D gene: NA; clone size: once; V gene: TRBV9; J gene: TRBJ2-7
CDR3 protein: CASSPGTGIEQYF; CDR3 DNA: TGTGCCAGCAGCCCAGGGACAGGGATCGAGCAGTACTTC; D gene: TRBD1; clone size: NA; V gene: TRBV7-2; J gene: TRBJ2-7
CDR3 protein: CASSPARLERDNEQFF; CDR3 DNA: TGTGCCAGCAGCCCGGCACGTTTGGAGAGAGACAATGAGCAGTTCTTC; D gene: NA; clone size: NA; V gene: TRBV7-6; J gene: TRBJ2-1
CDR3 protein: CATSRDPARQANYGYTF; CDR3 DNA: TGTGCCACCAGCAGAGATCCCGCCCGACAGGCAAACTATGGCTACACCTTC; D gene: NA; clone size: NA; V gene: TRBV15; J gene: TRBJ1-2
CDR3 protein: CAISETGTANSPLHF; CDR3 DNA: TGTGCCATCAGTGAGACCGGGACAGCCAATTCACCCCTCCACTTT; D gene: TRBD1; clone size: NA; V gene: TRBV10-3; J gene: TRBJ1-6
CDR3 protein: CASRGGNEQFF; CDR3 DNA: TGTGCCAGCAGGGGGGGGAATGAGCAGTTCTTC; D gene: TRBD2; clone size: NA; V gene: TRBV2; J gene: TRBJ2-1
CDR3 protein: CASSLVWLAGGLLTDTQYF; CDR3 DNA: TGTGCCAGCAGCTTAGTGTGGCTAGCGGGGGGTCTATTAACAGATACGCAGTATTTT; D gene: TRBD2; clone size: NA; V gene: TRBV7-2; J gene: TRBJ2-3
CDR3 protein: CASSEEVDISNQPQHF; CDR3 DNA: TGTGCCAGCAGTGAAGAGGTGGACATTAGCAATCAGCCCCAGCATTTT; D gene: NA; clone size: NA; V gene: TRBV6-1; J gene: TRBJ1-5
CDR3 protein: CASSIRGINQPQHF; CDR3 DNA: TGTGCCAGTAGTATCCGGGGAATCAATCAGCCCCAGCATTTT; D gene: NA; clone size: NA; V gene: TRBV19; J gene: TRBJ1-5
CDR3 protein: CASSLETGDGNQPQHF; CDR3 DNA: TGTGCCAGCAGCTTAGAGACAGGGGACGGAAATCAGCCCCAGCATTTT; D gene: TRBD1; clone size: few; V gene: TRBV7-2; J gene: TRBJ1-5
CDR3 protein: CASSFAPGSYEQYF; CDR3 DNA: NA; D gene: NA; clone size: NA; V gene: TRBV12-1; J gene: TRBJ2-7
CDR3 protein: CASASGRAKMGNEQFF; CDR3 DNA: TGTGCCAGCGCTAGCGGGAGGGCCAAAATGGGTAATGAGCAGTTCTTC; D gene: TRBD2; clone size: NA; V gene: TRBV5-4; J gene: TRBJ2-1
CDR3 protein: CASSTGTNLLDTQYF; CDR3 DNA: TGTGCCAGCAGTACCGGGACTAACCTCCTGGATACGCAGTATTTT; D gene: TRBD2; clone size: NA; V gene: TRBV27; J gene: TRBJ2-3
CDR3 protein: CASSPALAGANPYEQYF; CDR3 DNA: TGTGCCAGCTCACCCGCTCTGGCAGGGGCCAATCCCTACGAGCAGTACTTC; D gene: NA; clone size: few; V gene: TRBV18; J gene: TRBJ2-7
CDR3 protein: CASSVGPPGVPYEQYF; CDR3 DNA: TGTGCCAGCAGCGTAGGCCCCCCCGGGGTCCCCTACGAGCAGTACTTC; D gene: NA; clone size: NA; V gene: TRBV9; J gene: TRBJ2-7
CDR3 protein: CASSLGVGTEAFF; CDR3 DNA: TGTGCCAGCAGCTTAGGAGTTGGCACTGAAGCTTTCTTT; D gene: NA; clone size: NA; V gene: TRBV7-9; J gene: TRBJ1-1
CDR3 protein: CASSPEPSGADTQYF; CDR3 DNA: TGTGCCAGCAGCCCCGAACCTAGCGGGGCAGATACGCAGTATTTT; D gene: TRBD2; clone size: NA; V gene: TRBV7-3; J gene: TRBJ2-3
CDR3 protein: CASSLTDEGYGYTF; CDR3 DNA: TGTGCCAGCAGCTTGACCGATGAGGGCTATGGCTACACCTTC; D gene: NA; clone size: NA; V gene: TRBV7-9; J gene: TRBJ1-2
CDR3 protein: CASSPAGQLAKNIQYF; CDR3 DNA: TGTGCCAGCAGCCCTGCAGGACAACTAGCCAAAAACATTCAGTACTTC; D gene: NA; clone size: NA; V gene: TRBV7-9; J gene: TRBJ2-4
CDR3 protein: CPETGGGVTQYF; CDR3 DNA: TGTCCCGAAACAGGGGGGGGTGTTACGCAGTATTTT; D gene: NA; clone size: NA; V gene: TRBV6-4; J gene: TRBJ2-3
CDR3 protein: CASSYLAGEADMQYF; CDR3 DNA: TGCGCCAGCAGCTACTTAGCGGGAGAGGCAGATATGCAGTATTTT; D gene: TRBD2; clone size: NA; V gene: TRBV4-1; J gene: TRBJ2-3
CDR3 protein: CASTAGFPGNTIYF; CDR3 DNA: TGTGCCAGCACAGCAGGGTTCCCTGGAAACACCATATATTTT; D gene: NA; clone size: NA; V gene: TRBV9; J gene: TRBJ1-3
CDR3 protein: CSVDRQAQETQYF; CDR3 DNA: TGCAGCGTTGATCGGCAGGCTCAAGAGACCCAGTACTTC; D gene: NA; clone size: NA; V gene: TRBV29-1; J gene: TRBJ2-5